This paragraph reports one TCR beta chain. Deletions cut 1 base from V and 8 bases from J, with 12 bases between. In germline, CDR1 is SGHTS, CDR2 YDEGEE. The CDR3 sequence is 13 residues long. These data are taken from a study of blood T cell repertoires in COVID-19. As for the study in general: Acute-phase and convalescent COVID-19 samples originated in the United States, Italy and Spain. PBMCs, B-cell-depleted T cells, or T cells provided the cDNA or gDNA that made up the material.

The authors' processing: Amplifying reference gene primers gave estimates of nucleated cell counts. Sequencing was performed with immunoSEQ multiplex PCR; in TCRdb, only in-frame clones are kept and a portion is missing. V and J calls and clone size come straight from that table; D and trimming were deduced from the DNA. The top ten clones hold about an eighth of a sample with under 300,000 clones, 85% of them seen once. The sample was peripheral blood. This clonotype was sampled from a human donor in a cohort sampled during active COVID-19. The rearrangement links TRBV5-8 to TRBJ1-2; perhaps TRBD1 as D (5 bases). DNA for the CDR3: TGTGCCAGCAGCTTGCGGAGACAGTCGGGCTACACCTTC. This gives the protein CASSLRRQSGYTF. The full variable domain, rest sourced from reference TRBV5-8 and TRBJ1-2, is EAGVTQSPTHLIKTRGQQATLRCSPISGHTSVYWYQQALGLGLQFLLWYDEGEERNRGNFPPRFSGRQFPNYSSELNVNALELEDSALYLCASSLRRQSGYTFGSGTRLTVV.